Presented here are 11 T cell receptor beta chains from one specimen sequenced in a study of shared clonotypes between healthy human individuals. The assay was immunoSEQ multiplex PCR, and TCRdb's table has in-frame clones only and misses some. There are about 600,000 clones in the sample; around 97% occur only once, and around 0.058% lies in the top ten. The specimen was naive CD4+ T cells sorted from blood. Sample subset: CD45RA+ positively selected. These receptors were taken from a woman younger than 45 in good health.

This chain connects TRBV5-1 to TRBJ2-1, with TRBD2 matching over 14 bases. Trimming took 3 bases from V and 9 from J; bases not matched to a gene: 5. This CDR3 is built from 15 residues. Per germline, CDR1 SGHRS and CDR2 YFSETQ. The CDR3, as DNA: TGCGCCAGCAGCTGGACTAGCGGGAGGATTTCTGAGCAGTTCTTC. It encodes CASSWTSGRISEQFF.

This clone came up once. The chain employs TRBV7-6 and TRBJ2-7, with D tentatively TRBD1 or TRBD2 (6 bases each). The CDR3 loop spans 18 amino acids. Trimming took off 3 bases at V and 0 bases at J, with 21 bases between the two ends. Looked up from germline, CDR1 is SGHVS and CDR2 is FNYEAQ. CDR3 bases: TGTGCCAGCAGCTTTCCCCCCTACGGGGGCTCCAGCTCCTACGAGCAGTACTTC. It translates to CASSFPPYGGSSSYEQYF.

The chain uses TRBV7-3 and TRBJ2-7, with a weak D call TRBD2 (7 bases). The germline CDR1 and CDR2 sequences are SGHTA and FQGTGA. The CDR3 runs 15 residues. Deletions cut 1 base from V and 3 bases from J, with 13 bases between. CDR3 coding DNA: TGTGCCAGCAGCTTAAGGGGGGGCTCAGACTACGAGCAGTACTTC. Protein sequence: CASSLRGGSDYEQYF.

This clone was detected a few times. The chain has TRBV30 and TRBJ2-7, with D tentatively TRBD1 or TRBD2 (5 bases each). Germline CDR1 GTSNPN, CDR2 SVGIG (reference sequence). Trimming stripped 4 bases from V and 7 bases from J, with 17 bases between. The CDR3 consists of 13 residues. Written as DNA, the CDR3 is TGTGCCTGGACATTCCAACTATGGGGGGAGCAGTACTTC. This encodes CAWTFQLWGEQYF.

This sequence joins TRBV28 and TRBJ2-2; D is undetermined. V was clipped by 6 bases and J by 8 bases, with 10 bases between them. Germline values: CDR1 MDHEN, CDR2 SYDVKM. The CDR3 sequence is 12 residues long. CDR3 protein: CASSLNVGELFF. CDR3 in DNA: TGTGCCAGCAGCCTTAACGTGGGGGAGCTGTTTTTT. The entire variable domain, with the rest obtained from reference TRBV28 and TRBJ2-2, is as follows: DVKVTQSSRYLVKRTGEKVFLECVQDMDHENMFWYRQDPGLGLRLIYFSYDVKMKEKGDIPEGYSVSREKKERFSLILESASTNQTSMYLCASSLNVGELFFGEGSRLTVL.

The rearrangement uses TRBV15 and TRBJ2-1; 9 nucleotides agree with TRBD2. The trim removed 1 base at V and 2 bases at J, leaving 3 bases unmatched. This CDR3 comprises 16 residues. CDR1 and CDR2 from the germline V gene are LNHNV and YYDKDF (reference sequence). As DNA, the CDR3 is TGTGCCACCAGCAGAGCCCTAGCGGGACCCTACAATGAGCAGTTCTTC. This codes for CATSRALAGPYNEQFF.

This clone was counted between two and nine times. The same CDR3 is also encoded by other DNA sequences in this sample. The chain recombines TRBV29-1 with TRBJ2-5; tentative D call: TRBD2 (5 bases). This CDR3 is 11 amino acids long. Germline CDR1 reads SQVTM; CDR2 reads ANQGSEA. V shed 4 bases and J shed 5 bases, with 8 bases lying between them. The DNA for the CDR3 is TGCAGCGTTGTCCCGGGGGAGACCCAGTACTTC. The encoded protein is CSVVPGETQYF.

The chain joins TRBV29-1 to TRBJ2-1; 11 nucleotides agree with TRBD2. Germline CDR1 is SQVTM and CDR2 is ANQGSEA. The CDR3 sequence is 15 residues long. V lost 4 bases and J lost 6; bases outside the gene matches: 8. The CDR3 nucleotides are TGCAGCGTTGGGCTAGGGACTAGCGGAGGCAATGAGCAGTTCTTC. Its translation is CSVGLGTSGGNEQFF.

This clone was picked up one time. The rearrangement links TRBV6-5 to TRBJ2-7, with TRBD2 identical over 12 bases. CDR3 size: 15 residues. The germline V gene encodes CDR1 MNHEY and CDR2 SVGAGI. V shed 6 bases and J 0 bases; nucleotides not matched to a gene: 3. The CDR3 coding sequence is TGTGCCAGCAGACTAGCGGGAGGACCCTCCTACGAGCAGTACTTC. This codes for CASRLAGGPSYEQYF.

The CDR3 DNA follows: TGCGCCAGCAGCTTCGAACTAGCGGGAGGTGGGGGAGAGACCCAGTACTTC. Its translation: CASSFELAGGGGETQYF. The rearrangement uses TRBV5-1 and TRBJ2-5, with 12 bases matching TRBD2. After removal of 2 bases from V and 4 bases from J, the junction contained 9 bases not matched to a gene. The CDR3 spans 17 residues. Germline CDR1 and CDR2: SGHRS and YFSETQ.

The rearrangement joins TRBV27 to TRBJ2-4, with D possibly TRBD2 on 6 matching bases. In germline, CDR1 is MNHEY, CDR2 SMNVEV (reference sequence). Trimming took 4 bases from V and 4 from J, leaving 11 bases between them. The CDR3 has 14 amino acids. The CDR3 sequence: CASSSAGTKNIQYF. The CDR3, as DNA: TGTGCCAGCAGTTCCGCCGGGACTAAAAACATTCAGTACTTC.